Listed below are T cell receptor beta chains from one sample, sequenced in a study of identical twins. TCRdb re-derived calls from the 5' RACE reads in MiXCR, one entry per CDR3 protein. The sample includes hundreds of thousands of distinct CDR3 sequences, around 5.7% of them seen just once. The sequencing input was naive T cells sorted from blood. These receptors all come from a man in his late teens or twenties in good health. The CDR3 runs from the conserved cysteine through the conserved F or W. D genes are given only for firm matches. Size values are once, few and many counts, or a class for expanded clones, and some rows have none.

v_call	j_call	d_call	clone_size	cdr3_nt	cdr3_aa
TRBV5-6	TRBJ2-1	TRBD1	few	TGTGCCAGCAGCCAAAGGACAGGGAGCAATGAGCAGTTCTTC	CASSQRTGSNEQFF
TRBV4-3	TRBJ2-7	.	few	TGCGCCAGCAGCCAAGGGCTGGGCTACGAGCAGTACTTC	CASSQGLGYEQYF
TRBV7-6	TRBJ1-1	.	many	TGTGCCAGCTTCACGGCTAACACTGAAGCTTTCTTT	CASFTANTEAFF
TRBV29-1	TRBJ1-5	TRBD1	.	TGCAGCGTCCGTTACAGGGGTGATCAGCCCCAGCATTTT	CSVRYRGDQPQHF
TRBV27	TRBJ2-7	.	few	TGTGCCAGCCGGGACTCCGACTACGAGCAGTACTTC	CASRDSDYEQYF
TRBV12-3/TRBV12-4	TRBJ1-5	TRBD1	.	TGTGCCAGCAGTTTACGGGGACAGGGGGCTAGCAATCAGCCCCAGCATTTT	CASSLRGQGASNQPQHF
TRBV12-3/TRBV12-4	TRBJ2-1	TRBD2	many	TGTGCCAGCAGTCCCAACTATAGCGGGAGGCGCGATGAGCAGTTCTTC	CASSPNYSGRRDEQFF
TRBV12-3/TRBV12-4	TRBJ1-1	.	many	TGTGCCAGCCGGGACGTTGACACTGAAGCTTTCTTT	CASRDVDTEAFF
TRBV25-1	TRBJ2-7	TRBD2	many	TGTGCCAGCAGTCCACGAGCGGGAAGGTCTTACGAGCAGTACTTC	CASSPRAGRSYEQYF
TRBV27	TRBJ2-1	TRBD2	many	TGTGCCAGCAGTTTCCTTTTAGCGGGAGCCCTCTACAATGAGCAGTTCTTC	CASSFLLAGALYNEQFF
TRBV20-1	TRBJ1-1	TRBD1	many	TGCAGTGCTAGTCGGGACAGGGATACTGAAGCTTTCTTT	CSASRDRDTEAFF
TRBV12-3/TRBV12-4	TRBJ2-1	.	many	TGTGCCAGCAGCCCCCTTCGGGTCGCTGAGCAGTTCTTC	CASSPLRVAEQFF
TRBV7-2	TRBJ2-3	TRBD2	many	TGTGCCAGCAGCTTTCGCGGGAGCGGAGATACGCAGTATTTT	CASSFRGSGDTQYF
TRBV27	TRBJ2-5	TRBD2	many	TGTGCCAGCAGATCCGGGACTAGCTCCTTCGGAGTTGAAGAGACCCAGTACTTC	CASRSGTSSFGVEETQYF
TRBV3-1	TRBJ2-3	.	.	TGTGCCAGCAGCCAGGTATGGAGCACAGATACGCAGTATTTT	CASSQVWSTDTQYF
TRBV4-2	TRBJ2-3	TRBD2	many	TGTGCCAGCAGCCCCCTTGCCCCGGGACTAGTGGTGGATACGCAGTATTTT	CASSPLAPGLVVDTQYF
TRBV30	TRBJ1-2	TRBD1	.	TGTGCCTGGGGAACACAGGGGGCCGGGGGCTACACCTTC	CAWGTQGAGGYTF
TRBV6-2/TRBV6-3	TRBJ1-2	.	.	TGTGCCAGCAGTCCTCAAACAGGGCGCTCTATGTATGGCTACACCTTC	CASSPQTGRSMYGYTF
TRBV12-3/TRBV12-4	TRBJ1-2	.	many	TGTGCCAGCAGTTTAAAGCTACGAGATGGCTACACCTTC	CASSLKLRDGYTF
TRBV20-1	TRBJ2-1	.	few	TGCAGTGCTAGTCTCTGGGGAGGGGGGGATGAGCAGTTCTTC	CSASLWGGGDEQFF
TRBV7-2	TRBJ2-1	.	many	TGTGCCAGCAGCCCCCGGGTAGGCCTAGGCAATGAGCAGTTCTTC	CASSPRVGLGNEQFF
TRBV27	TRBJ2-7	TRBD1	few	TGTGCCAGCAGTCTACGGACAGGGCGGGCCTACGAGCAGTACTTC	CASSLRTGRAYEQYF
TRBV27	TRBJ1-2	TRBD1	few	TGTGCCAGCAGTTCACCGGGACAGGGGGCGAATGGCTACACCTTC	CASSSPGQGANGYTF
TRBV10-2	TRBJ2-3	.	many	TGCGCCAGCAGTGAGTCATACGGGGTTATGCAGTATTTT	CASSESYGVMQYF
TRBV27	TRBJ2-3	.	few	TGTGCCAGCAGTTTTATGGGCAAGGGCTACACAGATACGCAGTATTTT	CASSFMGKGYTDTQYF
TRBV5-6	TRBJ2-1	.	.	TGTGCCAGCAGCCGAGGACTGGCCTCCTACAATGAGCAGTTCTTC	CASSRGLASYNEQFF
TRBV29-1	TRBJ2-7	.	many	TGCAGCGTTGAAAGTACTCCCCTAGAGCAGTACTTC	CSVESTPLEQYF
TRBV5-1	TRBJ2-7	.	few	TGCGCCAGCAGCTTGCTAGGGGACAAATACGAGCAGTACTTC	CASSLLGDKYEQYF
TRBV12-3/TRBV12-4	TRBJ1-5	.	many	TGTGCCAGCAGTTTAGCGAGGGATCAGCCCCAGCATTTT	CASSLARDQPQHF